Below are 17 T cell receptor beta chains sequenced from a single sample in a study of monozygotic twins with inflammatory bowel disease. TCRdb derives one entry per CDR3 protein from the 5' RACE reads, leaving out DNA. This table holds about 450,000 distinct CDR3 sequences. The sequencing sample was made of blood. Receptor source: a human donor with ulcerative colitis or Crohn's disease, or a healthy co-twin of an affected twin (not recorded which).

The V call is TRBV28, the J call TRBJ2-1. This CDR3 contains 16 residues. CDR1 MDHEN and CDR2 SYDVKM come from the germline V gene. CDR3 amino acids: CASSTRPILSYNEQFF.

Here the CDR3 reads CATRFIHWIRIMGLFF. The chain has TRBV27 and TRBJ1-4. The CDR3 loop spans 16 amino acids. From germline, CDR1 is MNHEY and CDR2 SMNVEV (reference sequence).

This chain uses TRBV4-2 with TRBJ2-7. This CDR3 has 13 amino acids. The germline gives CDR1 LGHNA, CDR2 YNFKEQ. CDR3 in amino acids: CASSQAGQDEQYF.

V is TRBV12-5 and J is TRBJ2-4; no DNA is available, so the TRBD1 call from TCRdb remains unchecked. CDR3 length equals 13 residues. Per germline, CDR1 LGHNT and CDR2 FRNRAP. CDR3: CASGLTSDLQVYF.

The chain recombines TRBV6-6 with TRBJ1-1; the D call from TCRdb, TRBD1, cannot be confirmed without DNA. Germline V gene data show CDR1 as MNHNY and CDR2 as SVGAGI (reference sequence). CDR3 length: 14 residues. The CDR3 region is CASSPLRQNTETFF.

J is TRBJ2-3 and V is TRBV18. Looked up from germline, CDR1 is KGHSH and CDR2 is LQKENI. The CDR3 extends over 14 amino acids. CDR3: CASSRLGWSDTQYF.

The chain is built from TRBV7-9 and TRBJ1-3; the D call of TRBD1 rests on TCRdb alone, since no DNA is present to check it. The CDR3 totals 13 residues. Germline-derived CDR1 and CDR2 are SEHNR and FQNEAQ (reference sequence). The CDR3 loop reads CTSSGEEGDTIYF.

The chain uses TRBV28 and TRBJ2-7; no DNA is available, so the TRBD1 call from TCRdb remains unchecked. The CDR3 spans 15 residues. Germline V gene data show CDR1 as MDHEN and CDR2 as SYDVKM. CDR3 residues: CASRSGTAISYEQYF.

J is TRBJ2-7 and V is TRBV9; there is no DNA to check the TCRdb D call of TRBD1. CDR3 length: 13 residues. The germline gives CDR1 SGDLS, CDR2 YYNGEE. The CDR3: CASSYPPNGEQYF.

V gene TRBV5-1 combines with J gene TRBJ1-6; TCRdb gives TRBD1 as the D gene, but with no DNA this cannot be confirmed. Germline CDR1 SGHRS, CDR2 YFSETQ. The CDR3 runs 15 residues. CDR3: CASRHGQGDNSPLHF.

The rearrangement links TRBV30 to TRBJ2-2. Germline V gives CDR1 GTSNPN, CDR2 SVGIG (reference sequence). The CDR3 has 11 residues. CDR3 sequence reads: CAWIGTGELFF.

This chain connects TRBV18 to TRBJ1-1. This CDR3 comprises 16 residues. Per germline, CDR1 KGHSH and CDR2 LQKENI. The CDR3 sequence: CASSPVFLAGGTEAFF. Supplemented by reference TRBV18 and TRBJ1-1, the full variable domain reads NAGVMQNPRHLVRRRGQEARLRCSPMKGHSHVYWYRQLPEEGLKFMVYLQKENIIDESGMPKERFSAEFPKEGPSILRIQQVVRGDSAAYFCASSPVFLAGGTEAFFGQGTRLTVV.

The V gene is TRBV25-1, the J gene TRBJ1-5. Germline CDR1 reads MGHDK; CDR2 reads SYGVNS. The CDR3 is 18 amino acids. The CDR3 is CASSDAIPGLHVCQPQHF.

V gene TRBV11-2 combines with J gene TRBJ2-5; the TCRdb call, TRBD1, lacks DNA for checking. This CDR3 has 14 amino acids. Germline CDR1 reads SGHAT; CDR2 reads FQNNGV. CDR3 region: CASSNTGGQETQYF.

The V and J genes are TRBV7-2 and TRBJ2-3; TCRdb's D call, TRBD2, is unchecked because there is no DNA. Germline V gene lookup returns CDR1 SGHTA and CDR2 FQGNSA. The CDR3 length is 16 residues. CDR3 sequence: CASSSRASGGRDTQYF.

CDR3 sequence reads: CASSPEGEGLYEQYF. V gene TRBV12-3 or TRBV12-4 combines with J gene TRBJ2-7; TCRdb reports TRBD2, a call that lacks DNA to check it against. The CDR3 length is 15 residues.

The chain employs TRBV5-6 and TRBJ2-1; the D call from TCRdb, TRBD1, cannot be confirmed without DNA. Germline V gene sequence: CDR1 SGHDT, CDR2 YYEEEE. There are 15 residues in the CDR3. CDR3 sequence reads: CASSFRDREYNEQFF.